The 25 T cell receptor beta chains below come from one sample, sequenced in a study of Ad26.COV2.S vaccination and SARS-CoV-2 variants. The treatment denotes: some 20 received Ad26.COV2.S at low or high dose, single or two shots; several received placebo; per-sample allocation not given. The study sampled participants on day 63 after the first vaccine or placebo injection. Only in-frame clones appear in the TCRdb table, and some are missing; sequencing was by immunoSEQ multiplex PCR. The sample includes fewer than 800,000 clones, around 92% of them seen just once. The input for sequencing was peripheral blood, taken in a trial of Ad26.COV2.S vaccine versus placebo. The source is a person between 18 and 60 years old who received the Ad26.COV2.S COVID-19 vaccine or a placebo.

Comment on this clone: Other nucleotide sequences from this sample produce the same CDR3. The V gene is TRBV18, the J gene TRBJ2-3, with a tentative D call TRBD2 (5 bases). CDR3 length: 14 amino acids. CDR1 is KGHSH, CDR2 LQKENI, per germline. Trimming cost V 3 bases and J 0 bases, with 7 bases left between them. Here the CDR3 DNA reads TGTGCCAGCTCACCTGGAGGCAGCACAGATACGCAGTATTTT. This translates into CASSPGGSTDTQYF.

This sequence joins TRBV7-2 and TRBJ1-4; 10 bases align to TRBD1. This CDR3 contains 14 residues. The J segment lost 7 bases and the V segment lost 6 bases, leaving 5 bases of the junction unmatched. Germline V CDR1 and CDR2: SGHTA, FQGNSA. The CDR3 loop reads CASSLDRGFEKLFF. DNA of the CDR3: TGTGCCAGCAGTCTGGACAGGGGGTTTGAAAAACTGTTTTTT.

The chain links TRBV20-1 to TRBJ2-7, with D unclear. The V and J ends lost 1 base and 6 bases respectively, with 4 bases between them. The CDR3 is 10 residues long. Germline V CDR1 and CDR2: DFQATT, SNEGSKA (reference sequence). The CDR3 DNA reads TGCAGTGCTAGAGTGGGCGAGCAGTACTTC. Translation gives CSARVGEQYF.

This chain connects TRBV18 to TRBJ2-7; TRBD1 aligns across 7 bases. Per the germline V gene, CDR1 is KGHSH and CDR2 is LQKENI. The CDR3 sequence is 15 residues long. V was pared by 3 bases and J by 1 base, with 6 bases of the junction left unmatched. The CDR3 reads CASSPRQGWSYEQYF. The CDR3 DNA reads TGTGCCAGCTCACCGCGACAGGGTTGGTCCTACGAGCAGTACTTC.

Points on this clone: The sample has other DNA sequences that encode this CDR3 too. The chain recombines TRBV27 with TRBJ2-7, with 14 nucleotides matching TRBD2. V trimming: 2 bases; J trimming: 3 bases; junction bases outside the gene matches: 0. The germline CDR1 and CDR2 sequences are MNHEY and SMNVEV (reference sequence). This CDR3 contains 15 residues. The CDR3 region is CASSLGTSGSYEQYF. CDR3 DNA sequence: TGTGCCAGCAGTTTAGGGACTAGCGGGAGCTACGAGCAGTACTTC.

Concerning this clone itself: In the same sample, other DNA sequences code for this CDR3. The V and J genes are TRBV6-2 or TRBV6-3 and TRBJ1-5, with unresolved D. The CDR3 loop spans 13 amino acids. Germline CDR1 reads MNHEY; CDR2 reads SVGEGT. Trimming left V 5 bases short and J 1 base short, with 6 bases between. In DNA, the CDR3 is TGTGCCAGCAGTCTGGACAGCAATCAGCCCCAGCATTTT. Encoded protein: CASSLDSNQPQHF.

The chain links TRBV5-1 to TRBJ2-7; 7 nucleotides match TRBD2. The CDR3 is made up of 14 amino acids. V was pared by 2 bases and J by 5 bases, with 7 bases of the junction left unmatched. Germline values: CDR1 SGHRS, CDR2 YFSETQ. CDR3 nucleotides: TGCGCCAGCAGCTTTAGCGGGCCACCTAACGAGCAGTACTTC. It yields the protein CASSFSGPPNEQYF.

The rearrangement uses TRBV5-1 and TRBJ2-3; tentatively, D is TRBD2 (5 bases). Trimming cost V 0 bases and J 0 bases, with 11 bases left between them. Germline loops: CDR1 SGHRS, CDR2 YFSETQ. The CDR3 is made up of 16 amino acids. The CDR3 bases are TGCGCCAGCAGCTTGGATCCAGCGGTGAGCACAGATACGCAGTATTTT. Amino acid sequence: CASSLDPAVSTDTQYF.

This chain links TRBV30 with TRBJ2-3; D not certain. Per the germline V gene, CDR1 is GTSNPN and CDR2 is SVGIG (reference sequence). The CDR3 is made up of 13 amino acids. V was pared by 5 bases and J by 0 bases, with 9 bases between. This CDR3 is CAWDTFSTDTQYF. The CDR3 DNA reads as TGTGCCTGGGACACCTTTAGCACAGATACGCAGTATTTT.

The rearrangement links TRBV7-2 to TRBJ2-1; TRBD2 aligns across 8 bases. In germline, CDR1 is SGHTA, CDR2 FQGNSA. The CDR3 spans 13 residues. Unmatched junction bases numbered 8, after V lost 11 bases and J lost 5 bases. In DNA form, the CDR3 reads TGTGCCTCCGGGACTAGGGCTGACAATGAGCAGTTCTTC. Protein sequence: CASGTRADNEQFF.

The chain uses TRBV6-5 and TRBJ2-1; 9 nucleotides align to TRBD2. This CDR3 contains 15 residues. The ends lost 4 bases at V and 7 bases at J; junction bases unmatched: 8. Germline CDR1 and CDR2: MNHEY and SVGAGI. CDR3 nucleotide sequence: TGTGCCAGCAGTTCAAGTAGCGGGAGTAGGAATGAGCAGTTCTTC. Its protein product is CASSSSSGSRNEQFF.

This clone was seen just once. A clone one base away is much larger, so this may be a read error. This sample also contains other DNA sequences that code for the same CDR3. The chain employs TRBV18 and TRBJ2-7; possible D gene TRBD1, 6 bases. V was pared by 3 bases and J by 1 base, with 7 bases between. This CDR3 is 13 amino acids long. Germline CDR1 KGHSH, CDR2 LQKENI. Written as DNA, the CDR3 is TGTGCCAGCTCACCCGACAGGTCCTACGAGCAGTACTTC. Translating it yields CASSPDRSYEQYF.

The rearrangement uses TRBV6-5 and TRBJ1-6, with TRBD1 matching 8 bases. Germline loops: CDR1 MNHEY, CDR2 SVGAGI. This CDR3 is built from 13 residues. V shed 7 bases and J 9 bases; nucleotides not matched to a gene: 5. The chain's CDR3 is CASTRTGSSPLHF. The CDR3 DNA reads as TGTGCCAGCACCAGGACAGGGAGTTCACCCCTCCACTTT.

The V gene is TRBV6-6, the J gene TRBJ2-7; 7 bases are shared with TRBD1. CDR1 MNHNY and CDR2 SVGAGI come from the germline V gene (reference sequence). The V and J ends lost 4 bases and 5 bases, in that order; junction bases with no gene match: 8. The CDR3 covers 14 residues. CDR3 bases: TGTGCCAGCAGTTCACGACAGGGTCAGAACGAGCAGTACTTC. Translated, it gives CASSSRQGQNEQYF.

This clone was detected once. The gene calls are TRBV7-8 and TRBJ1-6, with D perhaps matching TRBD1 (5 bases). Trimming cost V 2 bases and J 7 bases, with 12 bases left between them. The germline V gene has CDR1 SGHVS and CDR2 FQNEAQ. The CDR3 contains 15 residues. CDR3 sequence (DNA): TGTGCCAGCAGCTTACAGGGAGCTCGGAATTCACCCCTCCACTTT. This gives the protein CASSLQGARNSPLHF.

CDR3 region: CASSYGGPALYGYTF. The CDR3 bases are TGTGCCAGTAGTTATGGGGGCCCAGCACTCTATGGCTACACCTTC. The chain is built from TRBV19 and TRBJ1-2, with TRBD1 as a possible D gene (6 bases). Deletions cut 5 bases from V and 4 bases from J, with 17 bases between. Per the germline V gene, CDR1 is LNHDA and CDR2 is SQIVND (reference sequence). The CDR3 totals 15 residues.

V usage is TRBV18 and J usage is TRBJ2-5; D is undetermined. The germline V gene has CDR1 KGHSH and CDR2 LQKENI. This CDR3 spans 12 amino acids. The V end lost 3 bases, the J end lost 4 bases, and 6 bases lay between the germline ends. CDR3 amino acids: CASSPKLETQYF. CDR3 sequence (DNA): TGTGCCAGCTCACCCAAGTTAGAGACCCAGTACTTC.

The CDR3 region has the DNA TGTGCCAGCAGCTTGGAATCGGGCACAGATACGCAGTATTTT. It translates to CASSLESGTDTQYF. The V and J genes are TRBV5-8 and TRBJ2-3, with D uncertain. V gave up 0 bases and J gave up 1 base, with 6 bases separating them. The V gene's germline CDR1 is SGHTS and CDR2 YDEGEE. This CDR3 is 14 amino acids long.

This clone appeared a few times. V is TRBV27 and J is TRBJ2-7; D gene unclear. There are 14 residues in the CDR3. Trimming left V 2 bases short and J 3 bases short, with 11 bases between. The germline CDR1 and CDR2 sequences are MNHEY and SMNVEV (reference sequence). This CDR3 is CASSLGYRHYEQYF. The CDR3 coding sequence is TGTGCCAGCAGTTTAGGGTACAGACACTACGAGCAGTACTTC.

The V and J genes are TRBV7-9 and TRBJ1-2; D is uncertain. Germline V gene data show CDR1 as SEHNR and CDR2 as FQNEAQ (reference sequence). The CDR3 extends over 14 amino acids. With 5 bases removed from V and 0 bases from J, the gap between germline ends came to 10 bases. The CDR3 loop reads CASSLSAANYGYTF. The DNA for the CDR3 is TGTGCCAGCAGCCTTTCTGCAGCTAACTATGGCTACACCTTC.

The CDR3 loop reads CSASGGGFYSNQPQHF. CDR3 nucleotide sequence: TGCAGTGCTAGTGGGGGGGGCTTTTATAGCAATCAGCCCCAGCATTTT. The rearrangement links TRBV20-1 to TRBJ1-5; perhaps TRBD1 as D (6 bases). Deletions cut 3 bases from V and 0 bases from J, with 15 bases between. Germline V gene sequence: CDR1 DFQATT, CDR2 SNEGSKA (reference sequence). The CDR3 is 16 residues long.

The J gene is TRBJ2-3, the V gene TRBV29-1; tentative D call: TRBD2 (5 bases). The germline CDR1 and CDR2 sequences are SQVTM and ANQGSEA. V gave up 6 bases and J gave up 3 bases, with 13 bases separating them. The CDR3 consists of 13 residues. CDR3 residues: CSVAGIFTDTQYF. CDR3 DNA sequence: TGCAGCGTCGCGGGCATCTTTACAGATACGCAGTATTTT.

The gene calls are TRBV6-5 and TRBJ2-3, with no clear D. The CDR3 sequence is 12 residues long. V was trimmed by 6 bases and J by 1 base, leaving 5 bases between them. Per germline, CDR1 MNHEY and CDR2 SVGAGI. The CDR3 loop reads CASSTGTDTQYF. The CDR3, as DNA: TGTGCCAGCAGCACCGGCACAGATACGCAGTATTTT.

The gene calls are TRBV7-9 and TRBJ2-3; TRBD2 matches at 9 bases. The CDR3 covers 16 residues. Losses at the gene ends were 5 bases for V and 2 bases for J; bases not matched to a gene: 8. Germline loops: CDR1 SEHNR, CDR2 FQNEAQ (reference sequence). The DNA of the CDR3 is TGTGCCAGCAGCGAGTTGCTAGCGGGGTCCACAGATACGCAGTATTTT. Residues: CASSELLAGSTDTQYF.

A word on this clone: A junction boundary mismatches the germline segment, possibly from a read error. The chain uses TRBV29-1 and TRBJ2-3; 8 bases line up with TRBD2. Germline CDR1 SQVTM, CDR2 ANQGSEA. The CDR3 loop spans 14 amino acids. CDR3 DNA sequence: TGCAGCGTAGAAGCGGGAGCGGAGACAGATACGCAGTATTTT. It codes for CSVEAGAETDTQYF.